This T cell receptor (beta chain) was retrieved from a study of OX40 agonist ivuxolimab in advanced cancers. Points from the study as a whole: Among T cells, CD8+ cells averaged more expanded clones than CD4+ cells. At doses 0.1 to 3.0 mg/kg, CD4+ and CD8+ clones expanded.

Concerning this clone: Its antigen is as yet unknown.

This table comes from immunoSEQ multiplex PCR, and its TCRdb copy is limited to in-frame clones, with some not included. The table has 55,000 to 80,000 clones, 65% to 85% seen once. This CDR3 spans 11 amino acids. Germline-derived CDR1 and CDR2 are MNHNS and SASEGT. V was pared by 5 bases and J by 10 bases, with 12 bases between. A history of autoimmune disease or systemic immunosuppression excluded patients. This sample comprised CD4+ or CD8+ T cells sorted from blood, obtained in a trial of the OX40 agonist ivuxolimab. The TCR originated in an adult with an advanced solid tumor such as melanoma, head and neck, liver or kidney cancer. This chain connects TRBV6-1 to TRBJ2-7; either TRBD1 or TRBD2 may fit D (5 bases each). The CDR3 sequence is CASSYGAVQYF. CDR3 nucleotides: TGTGCCAGCAGTTACGGGGCGGTACAGTACTTC.